The 22 T cell receptor beta chains below come from one sample, sequenced in a study of Ad26.COV2.S vaccination and SARS-CoV-2 variants. TCRdb keeps only in-frame clones here, not all; method: immunoSEQ multiplex PCR. The sample records 360,000 or so clones, around 91% being singletons. Treatment here: about 20 received Ad26.COV2.S at low or high dose, single or two shots; roughly five received placebo; per-sample allocation not given. Sampling occurred on day 63 after the first vaccine or placebo injection. The specimen was peripheral blood, collected in a trial of Ad26.COV2.S vaccine versus placebo. Receptors were obtained from a person between 18 and 65 years old who received the Ad26.COV2.S COVID-19 vaccine or a placebo.

This chain links TRBV11-2 with TRBJ2-1; 8 bases align to TRBD2. This CDR3 comprises 15 residues. The V gene end was trimmed by 8 bases and the J gene end by 7 bases; junction bases not matched to a gene: 13. Germline V gene data show CDR1 as SGHAT and CDR2 as FQNNGV. The CDR3 region is CASGSSGLAGNEQFF. The CDR3 region has the DNA TGTGCCAGCGGCTCATCAGGACTAGCTGGAAATGAGCAGTTCTTC. Together with reference TRBV11-2 and TRBJ2-1, the CDR3 gives the full variable domain: EAGVAQSPRYKIIEKRQSVAFWCNPISGHATLYWYQQILGQGPKLLIQFQNNGVVDDSQLPKDRFSAERLKGVDSTLKIQPAKLEDSAVYLCASGSSGLAGNEQFFGPGTRLTVL.

V gene TRBV7-7 combines with J gene TRBJ2-3; 8 nucleotides agree with TRBD1. The germline V gene encodes CDR1 SSHAT and CDR2 FNYEAQ (reference sequence). The length of the CDR3 is 14 residues. The trim removed 5 bases at V and 9 bases at J, leaving 10 bases unmatched. The CDR3 reads CASSPMDRAPTQYF. CDR3 bases: TGTGCCAGCAGCCCAATGGACAGGGCCCCAACGCAGTATTTT.

This clone was seen only once. V gene TRBV21-1 combines with J gene TRBJ2-3. TRBV21-1 is recorded as a pseudogene. The CDR3 is made up of 14 amino acids. The CDR3 is CASTQGGSTDTQYF. DNA of the CDR3: TGTGCCAGCACCCAAGGGGGGAGCACAGATACGCAGTATTTT.

Written as DNA, the CDR3 is TGTGCCAGCAGTTCCGGGGTCTACGAGCAGTACTTC. Translated: CASSSGVYEQYF. The V and J genes are TRBV12-3 or TRBV12-4 and TRBJ2-7; tentatively, D is TRBD2 (5 bases). The CDR3 consists of 12 residues. V lost 4 bases, J lost 3 bases, and 7 bases lay in between.

In this sample, this clone turned up a few times. The chain recombines TRBV27 with TRBJ2-3, with TRBD1 matching over 10 bases. V dropped 5 bases and J dropped 4; count of bases not matched to a gene: 6. Germline V gene lookup returns CDR1 MNHEY and CDR2 SMNVEV (reference sequence). This CDR3 is built from 15 residues. This CDR3 is CASSTPGQGSDTQYF. Here the CDR3 DNA reads TGTGCCAGCAGTACCCCGGGACAGGGGTCAGATACGCAGTATTTT.

Of note for this clone: One end of the junction is discordant with germline, which a read error may explain. The chain uses TRBV11-3 and TRBJ2-1; the D is unclear. The V gene's germline CDR1 is SGHNT and CDR2 YENEEA. This CDR3 has 11 amino acids. The CDR3 spells CASSSSNEQFF. The CDR3, as DNA: TGTGCCAGCAGCTCCTCCAATGAGCAGTTCTTC.

The chain couples TRBV27 to TRBJ1-4; D ambiguous. There are 15 residues in the CDR3. The V gene's germline CDR1 is MNHEY and CDR2 SMNVEV (reference sequence). V lost 1 base and J 1 base, leaving 7 bases between the germline ends. CDR3 DNA sequence: TGTGCCAGCAGTTTATTTAGGGAAACTAATGAAAAACTGTTTTTT. Translating gives CASSLFRETNEKLFF.

As DNA, the CDR3 is TGTGCCAGCTCACCAGGGAGTGGAAACACCATATATTTT. It translates to CASSPGSGNTIYF. The J gene is TRBJ1-3, the V gene TRBV18; no reliable D call. There are 13 residues in the CDR3. Trimming took off 2 bases at V and 3 bases at J, with 5 bases between the two ends. Per the germline V gene, CDR1 is KGHSH and CDR2 is LQKENI.

The chain is built from TRBV5-1 and TRBJ2-3; 12 bases agree with TRBD1. The CDR3 is 16 amino acids. CDR1 and CDR2 from the germline V gene are SGHRS and YFSETQ. The trim removed 2 bases at V and 4 bases at J, leaving 5 bases unmatched. The CDR3 DNA reads TGCGCCAGCAGCTTTGGGACAGGGGGCGCTTCAGATACGCAGTATTTT. It translates to CASSFGTGGASDTQYF.

The rearrangement links TRBV21-1 to TRBJ2-3; the table's D call, TRBD2, was not checked against the DNA. TRBV21-1 represents a pseudogene. The length of the CDR3 is 19 residues. The CDR3 DNA is TGTGCCAGCAGCAAAGGGGGGACTAGCGGGAGGGGAAGCACAGATACGCAGTATTTT. It yields the protein CASSKGGTSGRGSTDTQYF.

A note on this clone: Other DNA sequences in the sample encode the same CDR3. V usage is TRBV5-1 and J usage is TRBJ2-7; D is ambiguous. The V and J ends lost 4 bases and 4 bases respectively, with 12 bases between them. Germline assignment: CDR1 SGHRS and CDR2 YFSETQ. The CDR3 length is 13 residues. The CDR3 DNA reads as TGCGCCAGCAGCCCTGGCCATTCGTACGAGCAGTACTTC. Translation gives CASSPGHSYEQYF.

V and J are TRBV5-6 and TRBJ1-2; D remains ambiguous. The CDR3 is made up of 11 amino acids. Germline V gene sequence: CDR1 SGHDT, CDR2 YYEEEE. Trimming took 4 bases from V and 6 from J, leaving 7 bases between them. The CDR3 here is CASSGDHGYTF. The DNA for the CDR3 is TGTGCCAGCAGCGGAGACCATGGCTACACCTTC.

V is TRBV4-1 and J is TRBJ2-7; 8 bases agree with TRBD2. Germline CDR1 reads MGHRA; CDR2 reads YSYEKL. V was pared by 0 bases and J by 4 bases, with 8 bases of the junction left unmatched. The CDR3 totals 16 residues. In nucleotides, the CDR3 is TGCGCCAGCAGCCAAGAGGTAGGGCTAGCGGGTTACGAGCAGTACTTC. Translated, it gives CASSQEVGLAGYEQYF.

The rearrangement links TRBV12-5 to TRBJ2-2; tentatively, D is TRBD1 (6 bases). Trimming shortened V by 3 bases and J by 6 bases, and 26 bases separated the two germline ends. Germline CDR1 is LGHNT and CDR2 is FRNRAP. The CDR3 loop spans 19 amino acids. Here the CDR3 DNA reads TGTGCTAGTGGTTTTATTCTCCGAACCCGAGTTGGGGGCCCCGGGGAGCTGTTTTTT. Protein product: CASGFILRTRVGGPGELFF.

This clone was seen just once. V is TRBV4-3 and J is TRBJ2-1, with TRBD2 matching over 12 bases. The CDR3 is 18 residues long. V lost 1 base and J lost 2; bases outside the gene matches: 6. Per germline, CDR1 LGHNA and CDR2 YSLEER. CDR3 region: CASSQAGLAGFPYNEQFF. The CDR3 DNA follows: TGCGCCAGCAGCCAAGCCGGACTAGCGGGATTTCCCTACAATGAGCAGTTCTTC.

This rearrangement joins TRBV2 to TRBJ1-3; D remains ambiguous. The CDR3 runs 15 residues. Germline V gives CDR1 SNHLY, CDR2 FYNNEI. The germline V and J ends were trimmed by 6 bases and 0 bases, with 12 bases remaining between them. This CDR3 is CASRPPGFSGNTIYF. Here the CDR3 DNA reads TGTGCCAGCAGGCCCCCGGGGTTCTCTGGAAACACCATATATTTT.

The chain carries TRBV5-4 and TRBJ2-7; 8 nucleotides agree with TRBD2. The CDR3 sequence is 13 residues long. After removal of 4 bases from V and 2 bases from J, the junction contained 2 bases not matched to a gene. Germline V lookup: CDR1 SGHNT, CDR2 YYREEE (reference sequence). In DNA form, the CDR3 reads TGTGCCAGCAGCGCCGGGAGGGCCTACGAGCAGTACTTC. Translating it yields CASSAGRAYEQYF.

Points on this clone: This sample includes further DNA sequences coding for the same CDR3. The chain has TRBV18 and TRBJ1-2; 7 bases fit TRBD1. Germline V gene sequence: CDR1 KGHSH, CDR2 LQKENI. Trimming removed 3 bases from V and 3 bases from J; junction bases left unmatched: 1. The CDR3 has 13 residues. The CDR3 DNA follows: TGTGCCAGCTCACCCGGACAGGACTATGGCTACACCTTC. The encoded protein is CASSPGQDYGYTF. Full variable domain (missing parts from reference TRBV18 and TRBJ1-2): NAGVMQNPRHLVRRRGQEARLRCSPMKGHSHVYWYRQLPEEGLKFMVYLQKENIIDESGMPKERFSAEFPKEGPSILRIQQVVRGDSAAYFCASSPGQDYGYTFGSGTRLTVV.

This chain uses TRBV6-5 with TRBJ2-7; the D call may be TRBD1 or TRBD2 (6 bases each). Germline V gene sequence: CDR1 MNHEY, CDR2 SVGAGI. V dropped 6 bases and J dropped 7 bases, with 19 bases sitting between them. The CDR3 has 14 amino acids. Here the CDR3 DNA reads TGTGCCAGCAGATACCGGGGGCAGCTGAGGGAGCAGTACTTC. It codes for CASRYRGQLREQYF.

The chain is built from TRBV7-9 and TRBJ2-2; the match to TRBD1 covers 9 bases. Looked up from germline, CDR1 is SEHNR and CDR2 is FQNEAQ (reference sequence). V lost 5 bases and J lost 4; bases outside the gene matches: 8. This CDR3 spans 16 amino acids. CDR3 in amino acids: CASSQAGTGPTGELFF. The CDR3, as DNA: TGTGCCAGCAGCCAGGCCGGGACAGGGCCCACCGGGGAGCTGTTTTTT.

The chain has TRBV29-1 and TRBJ2-2, with 8 bases identical to TRBD2. Per the germline V gene, CDR1 is SQVTM and CDR2 is ANQGSEA. This CDR3 contains 15 residues. The junction had 12 bases not matched to a gene; V was cut back by 7 bases and J by 5 bases. The CDR3 loop reads CSAAKVERGTGELFF. DNA of the CDR3: TGCAGCGCCGCCAAGGTGGAGCGGGGGACCGGGGAGCTGTTTTTT.

The chain carries TRBV28 and TRBJ2-7; tentative D call: TRBD1 (6 bases). V shed 11 bases and J shed 3 bases, with 11 bases lying between them. Germline V gives CDR1 MDHEN, CDR2 SYDVKM. This CDR3 comprises 11 residues. CDR3 residues: CASGTSYEQYF. The CDR3 DNA follows: TGTGCCTCAGGGACAAGCTACGAGCAGTACTTC.